Given below is one T cell receptor (beta chain) in context. Germline V lookup: CDR1 LGHNA, CDR2 YSLEER. V lost 1 base, J lost 8 bases, and 19 bases stayed unmatched. The CDR3 length is 20 residues. Only in-frame clones appear in the TCRdb table, and some are missing; sequencing was by immunoSEQ multiplex PCR. The sample lists approximately 150,000 clones; approximately 90% were seen once. The data were taken from a study of T cell responses to AZD1222 COVID-19 vaccine. The rearrangement joins TRBV4-3 to TRBJ1-4; 10 nucleotides agree with TRBD1. The sample consisted of peripheral blood, taken 28 days after the second AZD1222 dose. The sequence came from an adult who received the AZD1222 COVID-19 vaccine. CDR3 sequence: CASSQGADRGHYPPGEKLFF. DNA for the CDR3: TGCGCCAGCAGCCAAGGCGCTGACAGGGGGCACTATCCCCCAGGGGAAAAACTGTTTTTT.